This T cell receptor beta chain was observed in a study of regulatory T cells in long-lasting Graves disease. Construction of the TCR beta libraries employed iRepertoire HTBI primers in conjunction with Arm-PCR of CDR3 regions. TCRdb processed the multiplex PCR reads anew with MiXCR; each CDR3 protein has one entry. The data show roughly 470,000 distinct CDR3 sequences, around 21% seen once. The CDR3 extends over 14 amino acids. Deletions cut 6 bases from V and 8 bases from J, with 17 bases between. Germline assignment: CDR1 DFQATT and CDR2 SNEGSKA (reference sequence). Specified time point: persistent/refractory GD, antithyroid drugs over 5 years with positive TRAb. The TCR library used RNA extracted from PBMCs.

Sequenced here: peripheral blood mononuclear cells (PBMCs), sampled when the disease was refractory, from a patient treated with antithyroid drugs. The genes are TRBV20-1 and TRBJ1-6, with no clear D. The TCR was taken from a female donor with Graves disease. CDR3 residues: CSARPRGLDSPLHF. DNA for the CDR3: TGCAGTGCGAGGCCCAGAGGACTCGATTCACCCCTCCACTTT.